Below, one T cell receptor (beta chain) is given with its context. What it binds is unknown. The entry originates in a study of T cells after yellow fever vaccination. Study-wide results and caveats: Only a minor proportion of clonotypes was detected across both CD4 and CD8 compartments. Post-booster reappearance was seen for most primary-vaccination clones (roughly 96% CD4, 80% to 90% CD8).

The 5'RACE template-switching step produced TCR cDNA and added a universal primer site and UMIs. MiXCR, applied by TCRdb to the 5' RACE reads, yields one record per CDR3 protein. The sample shows approximately 610,000 distinct CDR3 sequences, around 16% of them seen only once. V was pared by 0 bases and J by 6 bases, with 5 bases of the junction left unmatched. CDR1 is SGHRS, CDR2 YFSETQ, per germline. The CDR3 is made up of 15 amino acids. The chain links TRBV5-1 to TRBJ2-1; 8 nucleotides match TRBD2. The specimen was PBMCs, collected around 5 days after the first yellow fever vaccination. The receptor was isolated from a man aged 18 to 29 who received the YFV17D yellow fever vaccine. The CDR3 region has the DNA TGCGCCAGCAGCTTGGCGGGACTAGGAGGCAATGAGCAGTTCTTC. Protein sequence: CASSLAGLGGNEQFF.